This T cell receptor (beta chain) is from a study of shared clonotypes between healthy human individuals. It was CD45RO-negative cells, positively selected for CCR7, that made up naive CD8 cells, with terminally differentiated effector memory CD45RA+ cells excluded. Everyone who donated was a Caucasian adult who lived in Nashville, Tennessee. Data came from immunoSEQ multiplex PCR; TCRdb stores just in-frame clones and leaves some out. The data hold roughly 550,000 clones, with nearly 97% observed a single time. Whole-study findings and limits: Sequencing depth was predicted to influence how clonotypes are shared among donors. Lower generation probabilities were found for non-shared clonotypes than for those shared by all four donors. Of the naive CD4 clonotypes, around 5.2% were shared across several donors.

As concerns this clone: No antigen is known for it.

Sequenced input: naive CD8+ T cells sorted from blood. This receptor was taken from a woman aged 25 to 39 in good health.

The CDR3 is CASKRTSGTYEQYF. The CDR3 DNA sequence: TGTGCCAGCAAACGGACTAGCGGGACGTACGAGCAGTACTTC. This chain joins TRBV28 and TRBJ2-5; TRBD2 aligns across 12 bases. The end of the DNA is better explained by TRBJ2-7, so the J call may be wrong. The germline CDR1 and CDR2 sequences are MDHEN and SYDVKM. The CDR3 extends over 14 amino acids.